A selection of T cell receptor beta chains follows, all from one sample in a study of beta chain features in type 1 diabetes. The protocol was immunoSEQ multiplex PCR, while the TCRdb copy is restricted to in-frame clones and leaves out a portion. The repertoire includes 350,000 to 400,000 clones, roughly 12% of them detected once, and approximately 0.01% sits in the top ten. Sequenced input: naive CD4+ T cells from blood. The receptors stem from a woman under 30 with type 1 diabetes. Each CDR3 is given with its conserved first and last residue. A D gene is named only where the DNA matches it firmly. Size is stated for part of the rows, as once, few or many counts, or as a class when the clone is expanded.

j_call v_call clone_size d_call cdr3_nt cdr3_aa
TRBJ2-2 TRBV5-1 few NA TGCGCCAGCAGCTTGGGGCAAGACACCGGGGAGCTGTTTTTT CASSLGQDTGELFF
TRBJ1-6 TRBV9 NA TRBD1 TGTGCCAGCAGCGTAGAAGGACAGGGCTTTTCACCCCTCCACTTT CASSVEGQGFSPLHF
TRBJ2-1 TRBV5-1 few NA TGCGCCAGCAGCTCCGGACAGCCGAATGAGCAGTTCTTC CASSSGQPNEQFF
TRBJ2-1 TRBV7-9 NA NA TGTGCCAGCAGCTTGGCCAGGGCCAATGAGCAGTTCTTC CASSLARANEQFF
TRBJ2-1 TRBV9 NA TRBD1 TGTGCCAGCAGCGTAGGGACAGGGATCCTCAATGAGCAGTTCTTC CASSVGTGILNEQFF
TRBJ2-1 TRBV30 few TRBD1 TGTACTTCCGGGACAGGCGGCTACAATGAGCAGTTCTTC CTSGTGGYNEQFF
TRBJ1-2 TRBV7-9 NA NA TGTGCCAGCAGCTTAGTAAGGGACATGAGTGATGGCTACACCTTC CASSLVRDMSDGYTF
TRBJ2-2 TRBV29-1 few NA TGCAGCGTTGGAGTGACTACAACCGGGGAGCTGTTTTTT CSVGVTTTGELFF
TRBJ2-3 TRBV7-2 NA TRBD2 TGTGCCAGCAGCCGGGGGGGTCTGGGTACGCAGTATTTT CASSRGGLGTQYF
TRBJ2-1 TRBV5-1 NA TRBD2 TGCGCCAGCAGCCGCACTAGCGGGTTAGACAATGAGCAGTTCTTC CASSRTSGLDNEQFF
TRBJ2-2 TRBV28 NA NA TGTGCCAGCATGCGCGGGGACGCGAACACCGGGGAGCTGTTTTTT CASMRGDANTGELFF
TRBJ1-2 TRBV30 NA TRBD1 TGTGCCTGGAGTCGCCTCCGGGACAGAAACTATGGCTACACCTTC CAWSRLRDRNYGYTF
TRBJ2-4 TRBV28 NA TRBD2 TGTGCCAGCAGTTTCGGGGGGGAACTAGCCAAAAACATTCAGTACTTC CASSFGGELAKNIQYF
TRBJ2-5 TRBV7-2 NA NA TGTGCCAGTACCCGGGGGAACAGTGGGTTATTGGAGACCCAGTACTTC CASTRGNSGLLETQYF
TRBJ2-3 TRBV18 NA NA TGTGCCAGCTCCCGCGTTGGGGAGGATACGCAGTATTTT CASSRVGEDTQYF
TRBJ1-5 TRBV4-1 NA NA TGCGCCAGCAGCCACTTTATAAGCAATCAGCCCCAGCATTTT CASSHFISNQPQHF
TRBJ1-1 TRBV7-9 few TRBD1 TGTGCCAGCAGCTTAGCACGGACAGGTGAAGCTTTCTTT CASSLARTGEAFF
TRBJ2-5 TRBV11-2 few NA TGTGCCAGCAGCTTAGGGGGGGTGGAGACCCAGTACTTC CASSLGGVETQYF
TRBJ2-1 TRBV5-1 NA NA TGCGCCAGCAGCTTGGTGCAGGTGCAGTTCTTC CASSLVQVQFF
TRBJ2-7 TRBV5-1 NA TRBD2 TGCGCCAGCACACCGGGAGCGGGAATCTTCTACGAGCAGTACTTC CASTPGAGIFYEQYF
TRBJ2-3 TRBV7-2 NA TRBD2 TGTGCCAGCAGCCCTGGTAGAGCGGGAGGCACAGATACGCAGTATTTT CASSPGRAGGTDTQYF
TRBJ2-7 TRBV7-9 few NA TGTGCCAGCAGCTCCCGTGAGGGCAAGTTGAACGAGCAGTACTTC CASSSREGKLNEQYF
TRBJ2-7 TRBV5-6 few NA TGTGCCAGCAGCTTGCGACTTCTTCACGAGCAGTACTTC CASSLRLLHEQYF
TRBJ2-7 TRBV19 few TRBD1 TGTGCCAGTAGGCTAACAGGGGTCCACGAGCAGTACTTC CASRLTGVHEQYF
TRBJ2-7 TRBV5-4 NA NA TGTGCCAGCAGCTTGGAAGGCCGGGATCCCTACGAGCAGTACTTC CASSLEGRDPYEQYF
TRBJ2-7 TRBV19 few TRBD2 TGTGCCAGTAGTAAGTCCCCAGCGGGGGACCACGAGCAGTACTTC CASSKSPAGDHEQYF
TRBJ2-3 TRBV5-1 NA TRBD2 TGCGCCAGCAGCTCCGCGACTAGCGGGAGCACAGATACGCAGTATTTT CASSSATSGSTDTQYF
TRBJ1-2 TRBV7-2 few TRBD1 TGTGCCAGCAGCCGCCAGGGACAGGCGGAGGGAGGCTACACCTTC CASSRQGQAEGGYTF
TRBJ2-2 TRBV5-4 NA NA TGTGCCAGCAGCCAGGGGTCCGGGCCAAGGAGCACCGGGGAGCTGTTTTTT CASSQGSGPRSTGELFF
TRBJ1-1 TRBV30 NA TRBD1 TGTGCCTGGAGTCCCGGGACAGGCCATGAAGCTTTCTTT CAWSPGTGHEAFF
TRBJ1-5 TRBV7-8 NA NA TGTGCCAGCAGCTTAGCTACAGATAAGCAGCCCCAGCATTTT CASSLATDKQPQHF
TRBJ1-1 TRBV9 NA TRBD1 TGTGCCAGCAGCGTAGGGGGACAGGGGGTTTTGGATGAAGCTTTCTTT CASSVGGQGVLDEAFF
TRBJ1-2 TRBV9 NA NA TGTGCCAGCAGCCCGCTGGACAGCTATGGCTACACCTTC CASSPLDSYGYTF
TRBJ1-5 TRBV29-1 few NA TGCAGCGTGCGGGACGGGGGGGCCAATCAGCCCCAGCATTTT CSVRDGGANQPQHF
TRBJ2-7 TRBV7-9 NA NA TGTGCCAGCAGCATCGGTCCTGTAGTTGGCGAGCAGTACTTC CASSIGPVVGEQYF
TRBJ2-3 TRBV18 few NA TGTGCCAGCTCACCACCGCGGGGCACAGATACGCAGTATTTT CASSPPRGTDTQYF
TRBJ1-2 TRBV15 few TRBD1 TGTGCCACCAGCGGGGGGACAGGGGTCTATGGCTACACCTTC CATSGGTGVYGYTF
TRBJ2-1 TRBV5-4 NA TRBD2 TGTGCCAGCAGCCCGGGCGGCGGGAGTCTCTATGAGCAGTTCTTC CASSPGGGSLYEQFF
TRBJ1-4 TRBV15 few NA TGTGCCACCAGCCCTCGGGGGTCTAATGAAAAACTGTTTTTT CATSPRGSNEKLFF
TRBJ2-5 TRBV11-2 few NA TGTGCCAGCACCCTTCGGCAGGGTGGGTTTTTGGGTGCAGAGACCCAGTACTTC CASTLRQGGFLGAETQYF